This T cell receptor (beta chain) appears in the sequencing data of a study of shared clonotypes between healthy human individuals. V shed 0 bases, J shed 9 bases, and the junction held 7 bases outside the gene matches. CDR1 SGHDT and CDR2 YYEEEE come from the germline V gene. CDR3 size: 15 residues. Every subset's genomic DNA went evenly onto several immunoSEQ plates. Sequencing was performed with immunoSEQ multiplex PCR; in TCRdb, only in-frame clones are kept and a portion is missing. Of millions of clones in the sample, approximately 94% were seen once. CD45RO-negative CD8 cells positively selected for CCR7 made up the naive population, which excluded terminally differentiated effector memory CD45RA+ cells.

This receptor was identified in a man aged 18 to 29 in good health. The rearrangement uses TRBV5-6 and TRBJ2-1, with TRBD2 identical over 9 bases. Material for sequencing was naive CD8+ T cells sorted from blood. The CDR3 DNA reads TGTGCCAGCAGCTTGGTAGCGGGAGTAGGTAGTGAGCAGTTCTTC. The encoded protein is CASSLVAGVGSEQFF.